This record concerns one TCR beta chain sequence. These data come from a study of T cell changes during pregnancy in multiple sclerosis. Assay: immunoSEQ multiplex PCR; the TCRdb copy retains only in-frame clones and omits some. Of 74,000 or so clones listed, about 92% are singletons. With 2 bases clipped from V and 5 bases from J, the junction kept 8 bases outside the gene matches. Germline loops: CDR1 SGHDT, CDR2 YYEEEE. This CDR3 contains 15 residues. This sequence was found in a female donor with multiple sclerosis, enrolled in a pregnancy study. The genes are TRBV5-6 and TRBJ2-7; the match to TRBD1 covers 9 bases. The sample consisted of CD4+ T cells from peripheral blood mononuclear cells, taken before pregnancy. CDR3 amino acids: CASSLWDREHHEQYF. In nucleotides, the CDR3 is TGTGCCAGCAGCTTATGGGACAGGGAACACCACGAGCAGTACTTC.